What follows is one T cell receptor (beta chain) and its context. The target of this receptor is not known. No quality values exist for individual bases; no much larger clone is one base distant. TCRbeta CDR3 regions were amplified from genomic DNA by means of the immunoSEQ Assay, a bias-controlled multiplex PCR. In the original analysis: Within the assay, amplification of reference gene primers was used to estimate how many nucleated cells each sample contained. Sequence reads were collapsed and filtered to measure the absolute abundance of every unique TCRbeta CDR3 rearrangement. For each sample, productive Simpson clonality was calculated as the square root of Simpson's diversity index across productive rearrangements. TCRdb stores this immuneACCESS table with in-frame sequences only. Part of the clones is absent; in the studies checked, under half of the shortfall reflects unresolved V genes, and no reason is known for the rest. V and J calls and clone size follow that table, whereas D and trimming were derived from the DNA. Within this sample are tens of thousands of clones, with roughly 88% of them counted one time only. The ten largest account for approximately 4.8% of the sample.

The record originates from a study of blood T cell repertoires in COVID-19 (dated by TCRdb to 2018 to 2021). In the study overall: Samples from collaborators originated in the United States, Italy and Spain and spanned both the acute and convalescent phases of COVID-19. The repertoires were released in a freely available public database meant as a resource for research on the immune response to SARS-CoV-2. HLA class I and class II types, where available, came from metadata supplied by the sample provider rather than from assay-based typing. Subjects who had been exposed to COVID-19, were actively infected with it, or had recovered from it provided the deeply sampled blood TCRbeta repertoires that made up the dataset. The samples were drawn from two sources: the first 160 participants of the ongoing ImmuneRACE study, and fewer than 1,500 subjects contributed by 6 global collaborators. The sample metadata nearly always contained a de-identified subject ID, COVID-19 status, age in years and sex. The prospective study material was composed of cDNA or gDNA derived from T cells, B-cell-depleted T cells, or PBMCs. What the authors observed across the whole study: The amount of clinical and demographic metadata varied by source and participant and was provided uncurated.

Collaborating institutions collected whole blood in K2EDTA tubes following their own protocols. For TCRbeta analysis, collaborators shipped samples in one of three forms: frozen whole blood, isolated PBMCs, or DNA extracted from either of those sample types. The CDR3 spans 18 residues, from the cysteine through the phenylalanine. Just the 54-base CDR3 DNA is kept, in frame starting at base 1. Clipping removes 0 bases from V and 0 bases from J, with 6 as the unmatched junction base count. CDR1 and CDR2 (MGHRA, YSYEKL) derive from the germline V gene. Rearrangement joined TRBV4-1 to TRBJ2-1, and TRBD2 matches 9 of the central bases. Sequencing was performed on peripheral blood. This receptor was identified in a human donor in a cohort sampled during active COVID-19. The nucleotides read TGCGCCAGCAGCCAAGAAATAAGCGGGGGGCTCTCCTACAATGAGCAGTTCTTC. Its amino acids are CASSQEISGGLSYNEQFF.